Listed below are T cell receptor beta chains from one sample, sequenced in a study of long-term antiretroviral therapy in people with HIV. TCRdb's copy holds only in-frame clones and misses some; the assay was immunoSEQ multiplex PCR. This table holds some 20,000 clones, over 75% found once. The sample was unsorted PBMCs, taken at the start of antiretroviral therapy, before treatment. All receptors derive from a woman in her thirties or forties with HIV. Both conserved end residues are part of each CDR3. D genes are given only for firm matches. Some rows have no size entry. The others give once, few or many, or a class for an expanded clone.

D gene,J gene,clone size,V gene,CDR3 DNA,CDR3 protein
TRBD1,TRBJ1-4,.,TRBV7-9,TGTGCCAGCAGCTTAGGTGACAGGGAGAACGAAAAACTGTTTTTT,CASSLGDRENEKLFF
.,TRBJ1-2,once,TRBV9,TGTGCCAGCAGCGTATCCGGGGGGATGCTGGGGGGCTACACCTTC,CASSVSGGMLGGYTF
TRBD1,TRBJ1-2,.,TRBV29-1,TGCAGCGTTGAAGATCGACAGGGCCCCCTTAACTATGGCTACACCTTC,CSVEDRQGPLNYGYTF
TRBD1,TRBJ1-2,once,TRBV4-1,TGCGCCAGCAGTTCCCCGGGACAGGGCTCCTGGGGCTACACCTTC,CASSSPGQGSWGYTF
.,TRBJ2-1,.,TRBV6-1,TGTGCCAGCACCCGGACCGACGACAATGAGCAGTTCTTC,CASTRTDDNEQFF
.,TRBJ2-1,few,TRBV4-2,TGTGCCAGCAGCCCCACTTTTACGAATGAGCAGTTCTTC,CASSPTFTNEQFF
.,TRBJ2-1,.,TRBV4-2,TGTGCCAGCAGCCAGGGACCAAACAATGAGCAGTTCTTC,CASSQGPNNEQFF
.,TRBJ1-4,.,TRBV4-3,TGCGCCAGCAGCCAGACACCCCTATCCCTTGAAAAACTGTTTTTT,CASSQTPLSLEKLFF
TRBD1,TRBJ1-6,.,TRBV6-6,TGTGCCAGCAGTTACTCCGGGACAGGGGCAGCCTCACCCCTCCACTTT,CASSYSGTGAASPLHF
.,TRBJ1-2,.,TRBV5-1,TGCGCCAGCTCCGGGTCACCTAACTATGGCTACACCTTC,CASSGSPNYGYTF
TRBD2,TRBJ2-7,few,TRBV27,TGTGCCAGCAGCCCCCTAGGGGCGGGGGGCCCCTACGAGCAGTACTTC,CASSPLGAGGPYEQYF
.,TRBJ2-1,.,TRBV7-6,TGTGCCAGCAGCTTATTTAGGCGGAGCTCCTACAATGAGCAGTTCTTC,CASSLFRRSSYNEQFF
TRBD1,TRBJ2-7,.,TRBV11-1,TGTGCCAGCAGCTTAAACAGGGGAAGGAGCGAGCAGTACTTC,CASSLNRGRSEQYF
.,TRBJ1-2,.,TRBV29-1,TGCTGTATTAGCGGGCTTGAAAATGGCTACACCTTC,CCISGLENGYTF
TRBD1,TRBJ2-3,.,TRBV6-5,TGTGCCAGCAGTCTAGACAGGGCTTCGAAAGATACGCAGTATTTT,CASSLDRASKDTQYF
TRBD1,TRBJ2-7,.,TRBV5-4,TGTGCCAGCAGCTTAACAGGGGGGTTCTCCGAGCAGTACTTC,CASSLTGGFSEQYF
.,TRBJ2-3,.,TRBV28,TGTGCCAGCAGTACGGTCGGAGGGGGCACAGATACGCAGTATTTT,CASSTVGGGTDTQYF
.,TRBJ2-5,.,TRBV19,TGTGCCAGTAACTCCCCCGGGCCTCAAGAGACCCAGTACTTC,CASNSPGPQETQYF
.,TRBJ2-2,once,TRBV6-1,TGTGCCAGCAGTGAATTAGGCCTCTCGAACACCGGGGAGCTGTTTTTT,CASSELGLSNTGELFF
TRBD1,TRBJ2-2,.,TRBV29-1,TGCAGCGTTGGATTCGAAGGGGGCGGGAACACCGGGGAGCTGTTTTTT,CSVGFEGGGNTGELFF
.,TRBJ2-3,.,TRBV27,TGTGCCAGCAGTTTCCCGGCCGCGGCAGATACGCAGTATTTT,CASSFPAAADTQYF
TRBD1,TRBJ2-7,.,TRBV9,TGTGCCAGCAGCGTGGGACAGAGCTCCTACGAGCAGTACTTC,CASSVGQSSYEQYF
.,TRBJ1-1,.,TRBV29-1,TGCAGCGTGGGGTTGATGAACACTGAAGCTTTCTTT,CSVGLMNTEAFF
.,TRBJ1-4,few,TRBV4-1,TGCGCCAGCAGCCAAGTGGGCAGCATTGCGCTGTTTTTT,CASSQVGSIALFF
.,TRBJ2-5,.,TRBV19,TGTGCCAGTAGTACCACAGGGAGCGGGGAGACCCAGTACTTC,CASSTTGSGETQYF
TRBD1,TRBJ2-7,.,TRBV2,TGTGCCAGCAGTCAGGGGCAGGGGGTCCCCTACGAGCAGTACTTC,CASSQGQGVPYEQYF
TRBD2,TRBJ2-1,.,TRBV2,TGTGCCTGTCGACCGGGACTAGCGGGGGTTGGACAGTTCTTC,CACRPGLAGVGQFF
TRBD2,TRBJ2-1,.,TRBV4-2,TGTGCCAGCAGCCAACGCGGGGGGGGCTCCTACAATGAGCAGTTCTTC,CASSQRGGGSYNEQFF
.,TRBJ2-3,.,TRBV6-5,TGTGCCAGCAGAGCGGGCACAGATACGCAGTATTTT,CASRAGTDTQYF
.,TRBJ2-7,.,TRBV4-3,TGCGCCAGCAGCCATTCCGGGACCGGAGAGAGCTACGAGCAGTACTTC,CASSHSGTGESYEQYF
.,TRBJ2-5,.,TRBV28,TGTGCCAGCAGCATGGCAGGCTCACCAGAGACCCAGTACTTC,CASSMAGSPETQYF
TRBD1,TRBJ1-1,.,TRBV6-1,TGTGCCAGCGGGGACAGGGGGCTGGGTGAAGCTTTCTTT,CASGDRGLGEAFF
.,TRBJ1-2,.,TRBV28,TGTGCCAGCACCGGTTTGCGGTGGTATGGCTACACCTTC,CASTGLRWYGYTF
.,TRBJ2-3,.,TRBV5-6,TGTGCCAGCAGCTTGGTATCTGTAGGGGGTTCCCCGGGTGATACGCAGTATTTT,CASSLVSVGGSPGDTQYF
TRBD1,TRBJ2-5,.,TRBV7-9,TGTGCCAGCAGTTTCTCGACAGGGACGGAGACCCAGTACTTC,CASSFSTGTETQYF
TRBD1,TRBJ1-5,.,TRBV6-1,TGTGCCAGCGGTGGCTGGACAGGGGGCAAGCATTTT,CASGGWTGGKHF
TRBD1,TRBJ1-1,large,TRBV4-1,TGCGCCAGCAGCCAAGATCAGGGGACAGGGTTACGGAACACTGAAGCTTTCTTT,CASSQDQGTGLRNTEAFF
TRBD1,TRBJ2-2,.,TRBV30,TGTGCCTGGAGCCACCGGGACAGGCGGTCCGGGGAGCTGTTTTTT,CAWSHRDRRSGELFF
.,TRBJ1-1,.,TRBV5-1,TGCGCCAGCAGCTTGATGTCAGACAACACTGAAGCTTTCTTT,CASSLMSDNTEAFF
.,TRBJ2-1,.,TRBV19,TGTGCCACTCGAGATGGACCAGACTCCTACAATGAGCAGTTCTTC,CATRDGPDSYNEQFF
.,TRBJ1-5,.,TRBV5-1,TGCGCCAGCAGCCCGGAACAGGGCAATCAGCCCCAGCATTTT,CASSPEQGNQPQHF
.,TRBJ1-6,few,TRBV6-1,TGTGCCAGCAGTGAATATGAGACAGCGAACAATTCACCCCTCCACTTT,CASSEYETANNSPLHF
.,TRBJ2-5,.,TRBV6-1,TGTGCCAGCAGATCCCGGGAAGAGACCCAGTACTTC,CASRSREETQYF
.,TRBJ2-3,.,TRBV27,TGTGCCAGCGGGACACCCCCAGATACGCAGTATTTT,CASGTPPDTQYF
.,TRBJ1-5,.,TRBV30,TGTGCCTGGAGTGTAGGTAGCAATCAGCCCCAGCATTTT,CAWSVGSNQPQHF
.,TRBJ2-5,.,TRBV30,TGTGCCTGGAGTGTGGGGGTGTCTGCGGGGACCCAGTACTTC,CAWSVGVSAGTQYF
TRBD2,TRBJ2-2,few,TRBV4-2,TGTGCCAGCAGCCAAGCTGGTAGCGGGGGGATGTTTTTT,CASSQAGSGGMFF
.,TRBJ1-4,.,TRBV19,TGTGCCAGTAGTAAAGGTTGGGGGACTAATGAAAAACTGTTTTTT,CASSKGWGTNEKLFF
.,TRBJ1-1,.,TRBV28,TGTGCCAGCAGTTTCGACACGAACACTGAAGCTTTCTTT,CASSFDTNTEAFF
TRBD2,TRBJ2-3,.,TRBV5-1,TGCGCCAGCAGCTTGGGTAGTAGCGGGGGTACAGATACGCAGTATTTT,CASSLGSSGGTDTQYF
.,TRBJ1-1,.,TRBV11-2,TGTGCCAGCAGCTTCGGGCAGGGAACGAACACTGAAGCTTTCTTT,CASSFGQGTNTEAFF
TRBD1,TRBJ1-2,few,TRBV7-9,TGTGCCAGCAGCATCTCCGGGACAGTGGGGGAAGGCTACACCTTC,CASSISGTVGEGYTF
.,TRBJ1-2,.,TRBV19,TGTGCCAGTACCCCGTGGAACCGCTCTAACTATGGCTACACCTTC,CASTPWNRSNYGYTF
.,TRBJ1-1,.,TRBV4-1,TGCGCCAGCAACCCTTTGTTGGGCACTGAAGCTTTCTTT,CASNPLLGTEAFF
.,TRBJ2-3,.,TRBV7-2,TGTGCCAGCAGCGTTAGAAATACGCAGTATTTT,CASSVRNTQYF
TRBD1,TRBJ2-7,.,TRBV29-1,TGCAGCGCCCGACAGGGAGACGCCTACGAGCAGTACTTC,CSARQGDAYEQYF
TRBD1,TRBJ2-7,once,TRBV28,TGTGCCAGCAGTTTGGACAGGGTCTACGAGCAGTACTTC,CASSLDRVYEQYF
.,TRBJ1-1,.,TRBV7-6,TGTGCCAGCAGCCGAACCTCGGGGACATATCTTTGCTTT,CASSRTSGTYLCF
.,TRBJ1-2,.,TRBV19,TGTGCCAGTAAAGTTTGGCAGGACTATGGCTACACCTTC,CASKVWQDYGYTF
TRBD1,TRBJ1-2,.,TRBV18,TGTGCCAGCTCACCCGGACAGGGCATCTATGGCTACACCTTC,CASSPGQGIYGYTF